Described below is a single T cell receptor beta chain sequence and its context. The CDR3 totals 15 residues. The germline V and J ends were trimmed by 1 base and 1 base, with 10 bases remaining between them. Germline-derived CDR1 and CDR2 are SGHTA and FQGNSA. These data are taken from a study of T cell responses to AZD1222 COVID-19 vaccine. Only in-frame clones appear in the TCRdb table, and some are missing; sequencing was by immunoSEQ multiplex PCR. The table includes around 110,000 clones, around 85% detected once. The specimen comprised peripheral blood, sampled on day 0 of MenACWY control vaccination. The receptor comes from an adult in good health. The V call is TRBV7-2, the J call TRBJ1-1; D call uncertain. For the CDR3, the DNA is TGTGCCAGCAGCTTAGTCCGGCAGCAGAACACTGAAGCTTTCTTT. It translates to CASSLVRQQNTEAFF.